Listed below are T cell receptor beta chains from one sample, sequenced in a study of T cell repertoires in cytomegalovirus infection. In TCRdb, the reads were re-called with MiXCR into one record per CDR3 protein. The sample consists of 740,000 or so distinct CDR3 sequences, 35% to 45% of them appearing once. Material for sequencing was PBMCs. Receptors originate from a human donor in good health (CMV status not recorded). Some clones in this sample may be carry-over from other donors' samples. CDR3s include the opening cysteine and the closing phenylalanine or tryptophan. Each record gives: clone size, D gene, V gene, J gene, CDR3 protein, CDR3 DNA. The D gene is left open where the match is weak. The size of a clone is reported for some rows only, either as once, few or many, or as a class for expanded clones.

>few|.|TRBV29-1|TRBJ2-7
CSVEVAGSSYEQYF
TGCAGCGTTGAAGTGGCAGGGAGCTCCTACGAGCAGTACTTC
>.|TRBD1|TRBV5-4|TRBJ2-2
CASTTTGVTGELFF
TGTGCCAGCACCACGACAGGGGTTACCGGGGAGCTGTTTTTT
>.|.|TRBV7-8|TRBJ2-1
CASSPGTPRGAPYNEQFF
TGTGCCAGCAGCCCCGGTACCCCCCGGGGAGCTCCCTACAATGAGCAGTTCTTC
>.|.|TRBV6-1|TRBJ1-5
CASSEISGGNRRPQHF
TGTGCCAGCAGTGAGATTAGTGGGGGGAACCGTCGGCCCCAGCATTTT
>.|TRBD1|TRBV7-9|TRBJ2-5
CASSFEGQGRETQYF
TGTGCCAGCAGCTTCGAGGGACAGGGCAGGGAGACCCAGTACTTC
>few|TRBD1|TRBV5-4|TRBJ2-2
CASSLGTGTANTGELFF
TGTGCCAGCAGCTTGGGTACCGGGACAGCGAACACCGGGGAGCTGTTTTTT
>.|.|TRBV19|TRBJ1-2
CASSSGSRIGGYTF
TGTGCCAGTAGTAGCGGGAGCAGGATTGGAGGCTACACCTTC
>many|TRBD2|TRBV7-2|TRBJ2-5
CASRQTSGLRGETQYF
TGTGCCAGCAGACAGACTAGCGGGCTCCGGGGGGAGACCCAGTACTTC
>many|.|TRBV27|TRBJ2-3
CASSSGWRGGSTDTQYF
TGTGCCAGCAGTTCCGGGTGGCGCGGCGGGAGCACAGATACGCAGTATTTT
>once|.|TRBV7-8|TRBJ1-1
CASSLELGSNTEAFF
TGTGCCAGCAGCTTAGAACTGGGGTCGAACACTGAAGCTTTCTTT
>many|TRBD2|TRBV7-2|TRBJ2-7
CASSSGTSGYEQYF
TGTGCCAGCAGCTCCGGGACTAGCGGCTACGAGCAGTACTTC
>.|.|TRBV28|TRBJ1-5
CASRTTNSNQPQHF
TGTGCCAGCAGAACGACAAATAGCAATCAGCCCCAGCATTTT
>few|.|TRBV4-1|TRBJ1-1
CASSHPRARDGVNTEAFF
TGCGCCAGCAGCCACCCCCGGGCCCGAGATGGAGTAAACACTGAAGCTTTCTTT
>.|TRBD1|TRBV27|TRBJ2-2
CASSVVTGAGELFF
TGTGCCAGCAGTGTTGTGACAGGGGCCGGTGAGCTGTTTTTT
>few|.|TRBV6-1|TRBJ2-2
CASSPNEGGYTGELFF
TGTGCCAGCAGCCCCAACGAGGGGGGGTACACCGGGGAGCTGTTTTTT
>.|TRBD1|TRBV7-6|TRBJ2-7
CASSLIRTGRSYEPYF
TGTGCCAGCAGCTTAATTCGGACAGGGAGGTCCTACGAGCCGTACTTC
>.|.|TRBV28|TRBJ1-1
CASSLLGGREAFF
TGTGCCAGCAGTTTACTTGGAGGACGTGAAGCTTTCTTT
>.|.|TRBV3-1|TRBJ1-1
CASSDVFGGSEAFF
TGTGCCAGCAGCGATGTCTTCGGGGGCTCTGAAGCTTTCTTT
>few|TRBD2|TRBV5-1|TRBJ2-7
CASTPSRGGTYEQYF
TGCGCCAGCACACCGTCTCGCGGGGGTACCTACGAGCAGTACTTC
>few|TRBD1|TRBV7-9|TRBJ2-3
CASSLGTGDTQYF
TGTGCCAGCAGCTTAGGGACAGGCGATACGCAGTATTTT
>.|TRBD1|TRBV7-8|TRBJ1-1
CASWDRERGQDTEAFF
TGTGCCAGCTGGGACAGGGAACGGGGCCAGGACACTGAAGCTTTCTTT
>few|TRBD1|TRBV6-1|TRBJ2-2
CASIPTGVNTGELFF
TGTGCCAGCATTCCAACAGGGGTCAACACCGGGGAGCTGTTTTTT
>few|.|TRBV6-5|TRBJ2-3
CASSYSAGLADTQYF
TGTGCCAGCAGTTACTCGGCGGGACTCGCAGATACGCAGTATTTT
>.|TRBD2|TRBV28|TRBJ2-3
CASSPSTSGRSTDTQYF
TGTGCCAGCAGTCCTTCGACTAGCGGGAGGAGCACAGATACGCAGTATTTT
>.|TRBD2|TRBV20-1|TRBJ2-1
CSARDPSGGDREQFF
TGCAGTGCTAGAGACCCTAGCGGGGGGGATCGGGAGCAGTTCTTC
>once|TRBD2|TRBV7-9|TRBJ2-7
CASWTAGGRSYEQYF
TGTGCCAGCTGGACCGCGGGCGGGAGGTCCTACGAGCAGTACTTC
>.|.|TRBV6-8|TRBJ2-7
CASRSPGTPGEQYF
TGTGCCAGCAGATCCCCCGGGACGCCGGGGGAGCAGTACTTC
>.|.|TRBV12-3/TRBV12-4|TRBJ1-5
CASSFHRWPQHF
TGTGCCAGCAGTTTTCATCGATGGCCCCAGCATTTT
>few|.|TRBV28|TRBJ1-2
CASISSRAYGYTF
TGTGCCAGCATCTCCAGCAGGGCTTATGGCTACACCTTC
>.|TRBD2|TRBV7-2|TRBJ2-3
CASSLRWTSGSIIDTQYF
TGTGCCAGCAGCTTGCGGTGGACTAGCGGGAGCATAATAGATACGCAGTATTTT
>many|.|TRBV7-3|TRBJ1-1
CASSFDSNTEAFF
TGTGCCAGCAGCTTTGATTCGAACACTGAAGCTTTCTTT
>.|.|TRBV19|TRBJ1-2
CASGMGGSPNYGYTF
TGTGCCAGTGGCATGGGAGGGTCACCCAACTATGGCTACACCTTC
>many|.|TRBV27|TRBJ2-7
CASSPGTSYEQYF
TGTGCCAGCAGCCCTGGGACGAGCTACGAGCAGTACTTC
>many|.|TRBV7-2|TRBJ2-1
CASSWKSRGYEQFF
TGTGCCAGCAGCTGGAAGTCGAGAGGGTATGAGCAGTTCTTC
>.|.|TRBV11-2|TRBJ2-1
CASSSTPGGHNEQFF
TGTGCCAGCAGCAGTACACCCGGGGGCCACAATGAGCAGTTCTTC
>many|.|TRBV12-3/TRBV12-4|TRBJ1-6
CASSLLSGFGSPLHF
TGTGCCAGCAGTTTACTATCCGGGTTCGGCTCACCCCTCCACTTT
>few|TRBD1|TRBV28|TRBJ1-2
CASRGDRDQTF
TGTGCCAGCAGGGGAGACAGGGATCAGACCTTC
>.|TRBD1|TRBV24-1|TRBJ1-2
CATSDRTGAVPYGYTF
TGTGCCACCAGTGATAGGACAGGGGCAGTACCTTATGGCTACACCTTC
>few|TRBD2|TRBV9|TRBJ2-3
CASSARGEPGGPDTQYF
TGTGCCAGCAGCGCTAGAGGGGAGCCGGGGGGTCCAGATACGCAGTATTTT
>.|.|TRBV5-4|TRBJ2-1
CASSLGLSSYNEQFF
TGTGCCAGCAGCTTGGGGCTTAGCTCCTACAATGAGCAGTTCTTC
>.|.|TRBV5-5|TRBJ2-5
CASGLETQYF
TGTGCCAGCGGTCTGGAGACCCAGTACTTC
>.|.|TRBV28|TRBJ1-6
CARSLNSYASPLHF
TGTGCCCGCAGTTTAAACAGCTACGCTTCACCCCTCCACTTT
>.|.|TRBV28|TRBJ2-1
CASSLRVARGNEQFF
TGTGCCAGCAGTTTGAGGGTCGCTCGGGGCAATGAGCAGTTCTTC
>.|TRBD1|TRBV12-3/TRBV12-4|TRBJ1-2
CASSRDSYHGYTF
TGTGCCAGCAGTCGGGACAGCTACCATGGCTACACCTTC
>few|.|TRBV7-6|TRBJ1-5
CASGDGNQPHHF
TGTGCCAGCGGAGACGGTAATCAGCCCCATCATTTT
>.|.|TRBV24-1|TRBJ2-1
CATRRGDEQFF
TGTGCCACCCGGAGGGGAGATGAGCAGTTCTTC